This TCR beta chain was documented in a study of technical replicates of blood from a handful of donors. The CDR3 has 15 residues. Per the germline V gene, CDR1 is MNHNS and CDR2 is SASEGT. V trimming: 6 bases; J trimming: 7 bases; junction bases outside the gene matches: 6. The table came from immunoSEQ multiplex PCR; TCRdb's copy has only in-frame clones and leaves some out. The table includes roughly 80,000 clones, about 96% detected once. The source of this sequence is a human donor in good health. This chain links TRBV6-1 with TRBJ2-1, with 13 bases that match TRBD2. The material sequenced was T cells isolated from PBMCs. The CDR3 DNA reads as TGTGCCAGCAGGACAGGACTAGCGGGAGAGAATGAGCAGTTCTTC. Protein: CASRTGLAGENEQFF.